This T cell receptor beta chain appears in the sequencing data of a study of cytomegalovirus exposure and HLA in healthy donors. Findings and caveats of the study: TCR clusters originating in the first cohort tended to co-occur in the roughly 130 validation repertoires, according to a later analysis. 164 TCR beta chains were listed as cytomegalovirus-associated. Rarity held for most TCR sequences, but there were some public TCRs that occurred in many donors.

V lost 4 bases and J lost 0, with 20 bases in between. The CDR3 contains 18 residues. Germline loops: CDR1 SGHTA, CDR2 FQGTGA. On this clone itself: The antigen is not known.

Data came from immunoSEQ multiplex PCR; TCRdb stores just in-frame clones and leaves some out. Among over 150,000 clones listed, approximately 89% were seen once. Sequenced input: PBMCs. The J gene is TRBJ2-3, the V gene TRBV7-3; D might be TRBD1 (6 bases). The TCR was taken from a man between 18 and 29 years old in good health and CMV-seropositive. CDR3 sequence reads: CASSYQGRYNISTDTQYF. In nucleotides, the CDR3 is TGTGCCAGCAGCTATCAGGGGCGATACAACATTAGCACAGATACGCAGTATTTT. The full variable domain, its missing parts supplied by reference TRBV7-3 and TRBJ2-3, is GAGVSQTPSNKVTEKGKYVELRCDPISGHTALYWYRQSLGQGPEFLIYFQGTGAADDSGLPNDRFFAVRPEGSVSTLKIQRTERGDSAVYLCASSYQGRYNISTDTQYFGPGTRLTVL.